A selection of T cell receptor beta chains follows, all from one sample in a study of blood T cells in healthy people across ages. TCRdb passed the 5' RACE reads through MiXCR, listing each CDR3 protein once. The data contain about 1.8 million distinct CDR3 sequences, roughly 50% of them singletons. The specimen was blood. The receptor source for this set is a woman in her forties in good health. CDR3s include the opening cysteine and the closing phenylalanine or tryptophan. D genes are given only for firm matches. The size field is filled for only some rows; it gives once, few, many or a size class.

DNA: TGTGTCACCGGGACAGGGGAGTCCTACGAGCAGTTCTTC
CDR3: CVTGTGESYEQFF
J: TRBJ2-1
V: TRBV10-3
D: TRBD1
size: few

DNA: TGTGCCACCAGCAGAGATGCGGCGACCTCCTACGAGCAGTACTTC
CDR3: CATSRDAATSYEQYF
J: TRBJ2-7
V: TRBV15
D: NA
size: NA

DNA: TGCAGTGCCAGACCGGGACAACTCCTTTATGGCTACACCTTC
CDR3: CSARPGQLLYGYTF
J: TRBJ1-2
V: TRBV20-1
D: NA
size: NA

DNA: TGTGCCAGCAGGGATCACTACGAGCAGTACTTC
CDR3: CASRDHYEQYF
J: TRBJ2-7
V: TRBV6-1
D: NA
size: few

DNA: TGCAGTGCTGTCAACGCGGACAGGGCTCAAGAGACCCAGTACTTC
CDR3: CSAVNADRAQETQYF
J: TRBJ2-5
V: TRBV20-1
D: TRBD1
size: NA

DNA: TGTGCCAGCAGTTTGGGACAGGGCCGCCCTAGCAATCAGCCCCAGCATTTT
CDR3: CASSLGQGRPSNQPQHF
J: TRBJ1-5
V: TRBV27
D: TRBD1
size: few

DNA: TGCGCCAGCAGCTCACAATCAGGGCAAGATACGCAGTATTTT
CDR3: CASSSQSGQDTQYF
J: TRBJ2-3
V: TRBV5-1
D: NA
size: NA

DNA: TGTGCCAGCAGCCAAGATTTGGGGGCTGATCAGCCCCAGCATTTT
CDR3: CASSQDLGADQPQHF
J: TRBJ1-5
V: TRBV4-2
D: NA
size: NA

DNA: TGTGCCAGCAGTTACGGGTCCGAAGGTAGTCAGCCCCAGCATTTT
CDR3: CASSYGSEGSQPQHF
J: TRBJ1-5
V: TRBV6-2/TRBV6-3
D: NA
size: NA

DNA: TGTGCCAGCAGTTACTCTTGGCAGGGTAGCTCCTACGAGCAGTACTTC
CDR3: CASSYSWQGSSYEQYF
J: TRBJ2-7
V: TRBV6-5
D: NA
size: many

DNA: TGTGCCAGCAGGGACCCAGGGAACTACGAGCAGTACTTC
CDR3: CASRDPGNYEQYF
J: TRBJ2-7
V: TRBV28
D: NA
size: NA

DNA: TGTGCCAGCAGTCCTTCCATACTAGCGGGGGGGACCTTCTCCTACGAGCAGTACTTC
CDR3: CASSPSILAGGTFSYEQYF
J: TRBJ2-7
V: TRBV27
D: TRBD2
size: NA

DNA: TGTGCCAGCAGTTTAGGTAGCGGGGGGGCGTACCAAGAGACCCAGAACTTC
CDR3: CASSLGSGGAYQETQNF
J: TRBJ2-5
V: TRBV28
D: TRBD2
size: NA

DNA: TGCAGTGCTGACCTCACCAGGGGTGACGAGCAGTACTTC
CDR3: CSADLTRGDEQYF
J: TRBJ2-7
V: TRBV20-1
D: NA
size: few

DNA: TGTGCCACCAGCAGAGATGGGGGCCCACCCTACAATGAGCAGTTCTTC
CDR3: CATSRDGGPPYNEQFF
J: TRBJ2-1
V: TRBV15
D: NA
size: few

DNA: TGCGCCAGCAGCCGCTCTACTAGCGGGGGTACGAATGAGCAGTTCTTC
CDR3: CASSRSTSGGTNEQFF
J: TRBJ2-1
V: TRBV5-1
D: TRBD2
size: NA

DNA: TGTGCCAGCAGTCCAACCGGGACAGGGACAGATACGCAGTATTTT
CDR3: CASSPTGTGTDTQYF
J: TRBJ2-3
V: TRBV6-6
D: TRBD1
size: few

DNA: TGTGCCAGCAGCCCGACCACCGGGACAGGGGCAGATACGCAGTATTTT
CDR3: CASSPTTGTGADTQYF
J: TRBJ2-3
V: TRBV7-3
D: TRBD1
size: NA

DNA: TGCGCCAGCAGCTCCACCGGAACAGGGGGCTTCGTCGATGAGCAGTTCTTC
CDR3: CASSSTGTGGFVDEQFF
J: TRBJ2-1
V: TRBV7-9
D: TRBD1
size: NA

DNA: TGTGCCAGCAGCTTAGCCCCGGGACGTTCCTACGAGCAGTACTTC
CDR3: CASSLAPGRSYEQYF
J: TRBJ2-7
V: TRBV7-9
D: NA
size: few

DNA: TGTGCCATCAACGAGGGTCTGACAGATACGCAGTATTTT
CDR3: CAINEGLTDTQYF
J: TRBJ2-3
V: TRBV10-3
D: NA
size: NA